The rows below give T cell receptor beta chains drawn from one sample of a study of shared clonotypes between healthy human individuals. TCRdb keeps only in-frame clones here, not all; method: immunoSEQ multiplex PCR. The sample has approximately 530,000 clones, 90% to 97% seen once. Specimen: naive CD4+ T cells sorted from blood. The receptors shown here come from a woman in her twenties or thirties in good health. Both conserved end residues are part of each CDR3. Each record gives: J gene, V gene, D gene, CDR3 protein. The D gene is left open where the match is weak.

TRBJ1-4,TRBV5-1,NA,CASSLGQAPLEREKLFF
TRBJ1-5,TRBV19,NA,CASSIGSQDVKPQHF
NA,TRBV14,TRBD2,CASSAQGTRASYEQYF
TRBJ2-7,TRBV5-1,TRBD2,CASRGQAGVVYEQYF
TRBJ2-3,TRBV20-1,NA,CSAAPPDTQYF
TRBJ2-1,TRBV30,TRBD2,CAWSPGTSGSVEQFF
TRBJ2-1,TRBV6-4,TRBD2,CASRTSGESGEQFF
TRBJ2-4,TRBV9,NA,CASSVDSGSKNIQYF
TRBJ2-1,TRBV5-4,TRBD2,CASSGTLAGGANEQFF
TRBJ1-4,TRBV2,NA,CASSLLGQINEKLFF
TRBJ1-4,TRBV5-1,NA,CASHTGEGVEKLFF
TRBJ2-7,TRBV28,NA,CASSLTGTKEQYF